This T cell receptor (beta chain) originates from a study of CD8 T cells in Susac syndrome. A quantity of roughly 0.5 to 1 ug RNA underwent reverse transcription using random hexamers. immunoSEQ multiplex PCR amplified TCR beta CDR3 across 54 Vbeta, 13 Jbeta. TCRdb reanalysed the immunoSEQ multiplex PCR reads using MiXCR and keeps one entry per CDR3 protein. The data show roughly 150,000 distinct CDR3 sequences, with over 95% seen just once and roughly 0.15% held by the top ten. CD8+ and CD4+ T cells from blood underwent TCR beta sequencing. The V gene's germline CDR1 is SGHTA and CDR2 FQGTGA. V gave up 5 bases and J gave up 5 bases, with 15 bases separating them. This CDR3 is built from 14 residues. Turning to this clonotype: Its antigen remains unknown.

General study points: The study conceded that relatively few individuals underwent its TCR sequencing and HLA analysis.

This sequence originates from a human donor with multiple sclerosis. The chain recombines TRBV7-3 with TRBJ2-5; D may correspond to TRBD1 or TRBD2 (6 bases each). Material: CD8+ T cells from PBMCs. The CDR3 loop is CASSAIGGGETQYF. As DNA, the CDR3 is TGTGCCAGCAGCGCTATAGGGGGAGGTGAGACCCAGTACTTC.